Listed below are T cell receptor beta chains from one sample, sequenced in a study of blood T cells in healthy people across ages. TCRdb reprocessed the 5' RACE reads with MiXCR, giving one entry per CDR3 protein. The table records fewer than 1,200,000 distinct CDR3 sequences, about 23% of them present only once. These data are also associated with another study on T cells of mothers and their children.

The sequenced sample consisted of blood. These receptors originate from a girl aged 2 to 9 in good health. Each CDR3 is given with its conserved first and last residue. The order of the fields is V gene, J gene, CDR3 protein.

TRBV5-6	TRBJ1-5	CASSLFVGENNQPQHF
TRBV4-3	TRBJ2-3	CASSQSVRGGFTDTQYF
TRBV5-1	TRBJ2-1	CASSSLGNGYNEQFF
TRBV7-2	TRBJ1-1	CASSSPPSPTEAFF
TRBV20-1	TRBJ1-1	CSALDIATEAFF
TRBV12-3/TRBV12-4	TRBJ2-5	CASSAWEEETQYF
TRBV27	TRBJ2-3	CASSLSVGPLGNADTQYF
TRBV29-1	.	CSVSTYEQYF
TRBV29-1	TRBJ2-1	CSSRGGSYNEQFF
TRBV20-1	TRBJ2-3	CSAYGGGTDTQYF
TRBV24-1	TRBJ2-1	CVTSDDPAGLGEYRERSYNEQFF
TRBV7-9	TRBJ1-1	CASSFRQGALLGEAFF
TRBV4-1	TRBJ2-7	CASSQVAGRGEQYF
TRBV5-6	TRBJ2-6	CASRFQGTGANVLTF
TRBV28	.	CASLAVLYNEQFF
TRBV9	TRBJ2-3	CASSVAARTDTQYF
TRBV7-9	TRBJ2-5	CASSLTSGSQETQYF
TRBV20-1	TRBJ2-7	CSARDAYQWGSSEQYF
TRBV7-8	TRBJ2-7	CASSLSLDSISYEQYF
TRBV12-3/TRBV12-4	.	CASSYQTSTEQYF
TRBV3-1	TRBJ1-1	CASSQEEGVNTEAFF
TRBV15	TRBJ2-5	CAITAGPDQETQYF
TRBV6-5	TRBJ1-4	CASSYSISRDGGEKLFF
TRBV12-5	TRBJ1-5	CASGLVGTIDFNQPQHF
TRBV12-3/TRBV12-4	TRBJ1-5	CASSKQGGHSNQPQHF
TRBV6-2/TRBV6-3	TRBJ2-3	CASNSIRTGSSTDTQYF
TRBV14	.	CASSSQGRVHEQYF
TRBV20-1	TRBJ2-3	CSARPILGGDTQYF
TRBV12-3/TRBV12-4	TRBJ2-2	CASSSGTPLRGELFF
TRBV29-1	TRBJ2-7	CSVVAESSYEQYF
TRBV27	TRBJ2-3	CASRPGLAGDPYKADTQYF
TRBV9	.	CASSEGTGTTYEQYF
TRBV28	TRBJ2-7	CASKPPSSYEQYF
TRBV14	TRBJ2-7	CASSRGPIVRNYEQYF
TRBV28	TRBJ2-7	CASSLYSTRDEQYF
TRBV7-9	TRBJ2-5	CASSSLPGIQETQYF
TRBV29-1	.	CSVEDPNGTYSYEQYF
TRBV20-1	TRBJ2-7	CSARNVYLRGPYEQYF